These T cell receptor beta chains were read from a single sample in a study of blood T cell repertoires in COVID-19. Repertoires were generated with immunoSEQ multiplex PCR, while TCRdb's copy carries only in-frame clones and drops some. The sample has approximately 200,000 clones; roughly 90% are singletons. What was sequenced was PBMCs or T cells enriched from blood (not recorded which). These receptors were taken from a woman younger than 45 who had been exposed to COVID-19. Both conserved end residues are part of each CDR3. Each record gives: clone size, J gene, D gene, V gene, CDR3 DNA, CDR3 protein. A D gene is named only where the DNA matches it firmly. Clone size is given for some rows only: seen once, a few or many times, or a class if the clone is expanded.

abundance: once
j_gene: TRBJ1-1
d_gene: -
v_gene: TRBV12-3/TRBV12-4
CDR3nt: TGTGCCAGCAGTATTGGAGCGAACACTGAAGCTTTCTTT
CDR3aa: CASSIGANTEAFF

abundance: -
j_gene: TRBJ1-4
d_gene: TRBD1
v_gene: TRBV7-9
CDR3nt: TGTGCCAGCAGCTTAGCGACAGGGGCTAATGAAAAACTGTTTTTT
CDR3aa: CASSLATGANEKLFF

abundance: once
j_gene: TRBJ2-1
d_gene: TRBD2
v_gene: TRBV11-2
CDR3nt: TGTGCCAGCAGGCCGGGACTAGCGGGGTCGGGTGAGCAGTTCTTC
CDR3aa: CASRPGLAGSGEQFF

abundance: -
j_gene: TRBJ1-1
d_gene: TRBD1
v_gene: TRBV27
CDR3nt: TGTGCCAGCAGTTCGGGACAGACCACGAACACTGAAGCTTTCTTT
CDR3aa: CASSSGQTTNTEAFF

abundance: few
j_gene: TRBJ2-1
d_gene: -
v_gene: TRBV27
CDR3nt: TGTGCCAGCAACCTCAGAGGGGGGGCCGAATTCTACAATGAGCAGTTCTTC
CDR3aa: CASNLRGGAEFYNEQFF

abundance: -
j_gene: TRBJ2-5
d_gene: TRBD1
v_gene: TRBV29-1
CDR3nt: TGCAGCGGCCGAAGGGGGCTAGAGACCCAGTACTTC
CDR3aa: CSGRRGLETQYF

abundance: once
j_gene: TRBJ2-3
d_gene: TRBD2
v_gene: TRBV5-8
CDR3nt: TGTGCCAGCACCCAGGGAGCGGGGGTCACAGATACGCAGTATTTT
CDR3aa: CASTQGAGVTDTQYF

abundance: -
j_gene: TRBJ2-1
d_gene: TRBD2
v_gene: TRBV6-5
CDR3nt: TGTGCCAGCAGTCTTCTAGCGGGGGGCGATGAGCAGTTCTTC
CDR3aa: CASSLLAGGDEQFF

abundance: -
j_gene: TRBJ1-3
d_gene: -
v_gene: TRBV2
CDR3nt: TGTGCCAGCAGTCCCCGGACAGCCTCTGGAAACACCATATATTTT
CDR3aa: CASSPRTASGNTIYF

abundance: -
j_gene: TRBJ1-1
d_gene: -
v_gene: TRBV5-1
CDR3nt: TGCGCCAGCAGCTTGGGGGCCGTGGTGGAAGAAGCTTTCTTT
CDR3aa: CASSLGAVVEEAFF

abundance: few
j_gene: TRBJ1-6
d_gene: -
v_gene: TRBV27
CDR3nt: TGTGCCAGCATGAGACAGCATAATTCACCCCTCCACTTT
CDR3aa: CASMRQHNSPLHF

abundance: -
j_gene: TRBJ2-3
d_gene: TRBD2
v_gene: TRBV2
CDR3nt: TGTGCCAGCAGCGCCTCCGGGACTAGCAAAGATACGCAGTATTTT
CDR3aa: CASSASGTSKDTQYF

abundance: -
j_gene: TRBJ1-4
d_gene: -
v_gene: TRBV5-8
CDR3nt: TGTGCCAGCAGCCTCCGGTCTGGGAGGGCCAAACTGTTTTTT
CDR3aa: CASSLRSGRAKLFF

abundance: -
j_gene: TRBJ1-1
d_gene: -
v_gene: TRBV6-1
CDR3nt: TGTGCCAGCAGTGATCAGGGAGGGACTGAAGCTTTCTTT
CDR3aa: CASSDQGGTEAFF

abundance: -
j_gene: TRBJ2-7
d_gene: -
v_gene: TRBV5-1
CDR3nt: TGCGCCAGCAGCCCCCCGGCGGGCTACTACGAGCAGTACTTC
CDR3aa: CASSPPAGYYEQYF

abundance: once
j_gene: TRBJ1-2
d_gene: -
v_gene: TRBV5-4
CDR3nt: TGTGCCAGCAGCGCGGACAGTGATGGCTACACCTTC
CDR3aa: CASSADSDGYTF

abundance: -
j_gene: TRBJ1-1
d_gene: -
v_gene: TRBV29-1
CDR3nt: TGCAGCGCGACAGAGAACACTGAAGCTTTCTTT
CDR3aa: CSATENTEAFF

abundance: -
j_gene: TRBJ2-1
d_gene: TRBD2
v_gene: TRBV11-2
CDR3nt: TGTGCCAGCAGCTTAGAGGGGGTAGCGGGCCGATACAATGAGCAGTTCTTC
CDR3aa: CASSLEGVAGRYNEQFF

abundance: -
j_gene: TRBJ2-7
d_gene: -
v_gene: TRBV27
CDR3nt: TGTGCCAGCAGCCCCTCCAGATTTTACCCCCAAAGCTTC
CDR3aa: CASSPSRFYPQSF

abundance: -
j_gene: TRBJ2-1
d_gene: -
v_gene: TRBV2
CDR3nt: TGTGCCAGCAGTGTGTCAGGGGCACGAAGTGAGCAGTTCTTC
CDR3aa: CASSVSGARSEQFF

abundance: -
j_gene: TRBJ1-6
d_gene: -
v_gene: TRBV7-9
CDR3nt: TGTGCCAGCAGCGTCGACGGGGATTCACCCCTCCACTTT
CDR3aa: CASSVDGDSPLHF

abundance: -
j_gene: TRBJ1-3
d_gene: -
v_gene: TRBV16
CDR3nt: TGTGCCAGCAGCAACCCCGCGGGGCCGAAAAACACCATATATTTT
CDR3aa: CASSNPAGPKNTIYF

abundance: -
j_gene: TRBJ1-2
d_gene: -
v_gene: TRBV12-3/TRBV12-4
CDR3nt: TGTGCCAGCACCCAAGGGGCCGTCGGCTACACCTTC
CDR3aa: CASTQGAVGYTF

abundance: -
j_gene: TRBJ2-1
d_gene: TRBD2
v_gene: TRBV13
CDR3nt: TGTGCCAGCAGCTCTCTCCTCACAGCGGGGGGGTGGAATGAGCAGTTCTTC
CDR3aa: CASSSLLTAGGWNEQFF